These 14 T cell receptor beta chains were sequenced from one sample in a study of CD8 T cells in ankylosing spondylitis. MiXCR, run by TCRdb on the 5' RACE reads, gives a single entry per CDR3 protein. The table has under 150,000 distinct CDR3 sequences, around 15% seen once. Material: blood, either unsorted or a sorted T cell fraction (not recorded which). These receptors came from a female donor with ankylosing spondylitis or in good health (not recorded which).

This clonotype was observed a few times. V and J are TRBV5-1 and TRBJ2-6; no reliable D call. The CDR3 spans 15 residues. Germline loops: CDR1 SGHRS, CDR2 YFSETQ. V was trimmed by 1 base and J by 4 bases, leaving 9 bases between them. The CDR3 loop reads CASSLLQAGANVLTF. DNA for the CDR3: TGCGCCAGCAGCTTGTTGCAGGCGGGGGCCAACGTCCTGACTTTC.

This clonotype was recorded many times. The CDR3 DNA reads TGTGCCAGCAGTCAAGAGGCGGGGGTCCATGAGCAGTTCTTC. Translated: CASSQEAGVHEQFF. The chain is built from TRBV12-3 or TRBV12-4 and TRBJ2-1; 7 bases line up with TRBD2. Trimming took 5 bases from V and 8 from J; bases not matched to a gene: 9. The CDR3 runs 14 residues.

This clonotype was found many times. The chain uses TRBV9 and TRBJ2-2, with D tentatively TRBD1 (6 bases). V was pared by 5 bases and J by 5 bases, with 13 bases between. Germline values: CDR1 SGDLS, CDR2 YYNGEE. There are 14 residues in the CDR3. CDR3 sequence reads: CASRRQEMTGELFF. The CDR3 bases are TGTGCCAGCAGGAGACAGGAGATGACCGGGGAGCTGTTTTTT.

There are many counts of this clonotype. The CDR3: CASSLIAGETQYF. CDR3 coding DNA: TGCGCCAGCAGCTTAATTGCGGGGGAGACCCAGTACTTC. V and J are TRBV5-1 and TRBJ2-5; D possibly corresponds to TRBD2 (6 bases). The V end was cut by 2 bases, the J end by 5 bases, with 10 bases between. The CDR3 sequence is 13 residues long. The germline V gene encodes CDR1 SGHRS and CDR2 YFSETQ.

This clonotype has at least ten counts. This chain connects TRBV2 to TRBJ1-2; the D gene is possibly TRBD1 (5 bases). With 6 bases removed from V and 7 bases from J, the gap between germline ends came to 18 bases. Germline V gene sequence: CDR1 SNHLY, CDR2 FYNNEI. This CDR3 spans 14 amino acids. The CDR3 region is CASRPPGPKFGYTF. CDR3 DNA sequence: TGTGCCAGCAGGCCCCCGGGACCGAAATTTGGCTACACCTTC.

To note about this clonotype: A much larger clone sits a single nucleotide away, making a read error possible. This chain uses TRBV12-3 or TRBV12-4 with TRBJ2-1; D is possibly TRBD2 (5 bases). CDR3 length: 14 residues. The CDR3 sequence is CVSSSLVRSGEQFF. Here the CDR3 DNA reads TGTGTCAGCAGTTCCCTCGTTAGGTCGGGGGAGCAGTTCTTC.

This clonotype was found many times. V usage is TRBV12-3 or TRBV12-4 and J usage is TRBJ2-3; D might be TRBD1 (6 bases). Trimming cost V 3 bases and J 4 bases, with 14 bases left between them. The CDR3 consists of 15 residues. The CDR3, as DNA: TGTGCCAGCAGTTTCGCAGGGGATAGAGCAGATACGCAGTATTTT. Translation: CASSFAGDRADTQYF.

This clonotype was picked up many times. The chain recombines TRBV9 with TRBJ2-1; 12 bases agree with TRBD2. The CDR3 spans 15 residues. CDR1 SGDLS and CDR2 YYNGEE come from the germline V gene. V trimming: 3 bases; J trimming: 7 bases; junction bases outside the gene matches: 5. CDR3 region: CASSDRTSGKNEQFF. The CDR3 DNA is TGTGCCAGCAGCGACAGGACTAGCGGGAAGAATGAGCAGTTCTTC. The variable domain in full, with the rest retrieved from reference TRBV9 and TRBJ2-1, is DSGVTQTPKHLITATGQRVTLRCSPRSGDLSVYWYQQSLDQGLQFLIQYYNGEERAKGNILERFSAQQFPDLHSELNLSSLELGDSALYFCASSDRTSGKNEQFFGPGTRLTVL.

The chain joins TRBV9 to TRBJ2-3; 11 bases fit TRBD1. This CDR3 has 14 amino acids. Per germline, CDR1 SGDLS and CDR2 YYNGEE. V was clipped by 4 bases and J by 5 bases; unmatched bases: 3. Here the CDR3 DNA reads TGTGCCAGCAGCCCGGGACAGGGGGTAGATACGCAGTATTTT. Translation gives CASSPGQGVDTQYF.

In its sample, this clonotype was seen many times. The gene calls are TRBV5-6 and TRBJ1-2; D not resolved. Trimming cost V 4 bases and J 0 bases, with 10 bases left between them. Germline V gene lookup returns CDR1 SGHDT and CDR2 YYEEEE. The CDR3 runs 14 residues. This CDR3 reads CASSPGATNYGYTF. The CDR3 DNA reads as TGTGCCAGCAGCCCAGGCGCAACTAACTATGGCTACACCTTC.

This clonotype appeared a few times. The gene calls are TRBV12-5 and TRBJ1-2; 9 nucleotides match TRBD1. The CDR3 totals 13 residues. V was clipped by 6 bases and J by 7 bases; unmatched bases: 6. Per the germline V gene, CDR1 is LGHNT and CDR2 is FRNRAP. CDR3 DNA sequence: TGTGCTAGTGGGCCGGGACAGGGAAGTGGCTACACCTTC. This codes for CASGPGQGSGYTF.

The chain joins TRBV5-6 to TRBJ2-7; 9 positions agree with TRBD2. The CDR3 length is 16 residues. Trimming took 0 bases from V and 0 from J; bases not matched to a gene: 4. Germline V gives CDR1 SGHDT, CDR2 YYEEEE. The CDR3 coding sequence is TGTGCCAGCAGCTTGGGACTAGCGGAAGACTCCTACGAGCAGTACTTC. Amino acids: CASSLGLAEDSYEQYF. The full variable domain, with the rest looked up from reference TRBV5-6 and TRBJ2-7, is DAGVTQSPTHLIKTRGQQVTLRCSPKSGHDTVSWYQQALGQGPQFIFQYYEEEERQRGNFPDRFSGHQFPNYSSELNVNALLLGDSALYLCASSLGLAEDSYEQYFGPGTRLTVT.

This clonotype showed up many times. The gene calls are TRBV29-1 and TRBJ2-7; no firm D call. V was cut by 7 bases and J by 2 bases, with 15 bases left in between. The germline gives CDR1 SQVTM, CDR2 ANQGSEA. CDR3 length: 13 residues. The CDR3 nucleotides read TGCAGCGCCGCCCAAGGGCAGGCCTACGAGCAGTACTTC. Its translation: CSAAQGQAYEQYF.

This clonotype has a count of ten or more. V usage is TRBV7-9 and J usage is TRBJ2-7; 7 bases are shared with TRBD1. Germline loops: CDR1 SEHNR, CDR2 FQNEAQ (reference sequence). This CDR3 has 14 amino acids. V lost 5 bases and J lost 3; bases outside the gene matches: 7. This CDR3 is CASSTQQGFYEQYF. For the CDR3, the DNA is TGTGCCAGCAGCACACAACAGGGGTTCTACGAGCAGTACTTC.